This T cell receptor (beta chain) was captured in a study of shared clonotypes between healthy human individuals. The CDR3 has 13 residues. Germline lookup yields CDR1 SQVTM and CDR2 ANQGSEA. The germline V and J ends were trimmed by 6 bases and 5 bases, with 17 bases remaining between them. The repertoire was sequenced with immunoSEQ multiplex PCR; TCRdb's copy has only in-frame clones and lacks some. The table lists 2,500,000 or so clones, 85% to 95% of them singletons, with around 0.38% in the top ten. The source of this sequence is a man aged 18 to 29 in good health. Some clones in this sample may be carry-over from other donors' samples. Sequencing input: naive CD4+ T cells from PBMCs. As to subset: CD45RA+ positively selected. The chain joins TRBV29-1 to TRBJ2-7; tentatively, D is TRBD1 (6 bases). CDR3 nucleotides: TGCAGCGTAGGACAGAGGTTACGCGACGAGCAGTACTTC. Amino acid sequence: CSVGQRLRDEQYF.